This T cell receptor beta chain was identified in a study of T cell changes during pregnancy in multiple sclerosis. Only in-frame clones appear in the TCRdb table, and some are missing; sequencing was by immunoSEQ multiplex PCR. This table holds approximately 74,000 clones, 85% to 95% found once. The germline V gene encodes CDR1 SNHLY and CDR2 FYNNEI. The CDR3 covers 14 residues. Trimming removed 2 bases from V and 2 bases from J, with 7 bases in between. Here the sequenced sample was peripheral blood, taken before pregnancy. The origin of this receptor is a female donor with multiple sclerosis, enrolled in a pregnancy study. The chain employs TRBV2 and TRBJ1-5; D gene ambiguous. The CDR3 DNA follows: TGTGCCAGCAGTGAAATGAGTGGCAATCAGCCCCAGCATTTT. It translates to CASSEMSGNQPQHF.